The 10 T cell receptor beta chains below were found in one sample sequenced in a study of blood T cell repertoires in COVID-19. The repertoire was sequenced with immunoSEQ multiplex PCR; TCRdb's copy has only in-frame clones and lacks some. The table has over 350,000 clones, roughly 88% seen once. Source material: peripheral blood. The source is a woman in her 30s with active or convalescent COVID-19.

The J gene is TRBJ2-3, the V gene TRBV4-1, with 11 positions matching TRBD1. After removal of 2 bases from V and 5 bases from J, the junction contained 12 bases not matched to a gene. Germline CDR1 MGHRA, CDR2 YSYEKL. This CDR3 region has 18 residues. The CDR3 reads CASSQLPWTGGHGDTQYF. For the CDR3, the DNA is TGCGCCAGCAGCCAACTTCCCTGGACAGGGGGCCATGGAGATACGCAGTATTTT.

This rearrangement joins TRBV5-1 to TRBJ2-2, with 8 bases lining up with TRBD2. With 3 bases clipped from V and 4 bases from J, the junction kept 5 bases outside the gene matches. The CDR3 loop spans 15 amino acids. Germline values: CDR1 SGHRS, CDR2 YFSETQ. The CDR3 bases are TGCGCCAGCAGCTCGACTAGCGAGGTCACCGGGGAGCTGTTTTTT. Amino acid sequence: CASSSTSEVTGELFF. Together with reference TRBV5-1 and TRBJ2-2, the CDR3 gives the full variable domain: KAGVTQTPRYLIKTRGQQVTLSCSPISGHRSVSWYQQTPGQGLQFLFEYFSETQRNKGNFPGRFSGRQFSNSRSEMNVSTLELGDSALYLCASSSTSEVTGELFFGEGSRLTVL.

This rearrangement joins TRBV5-6 to TRBJ1-1; a possible D gene is TRBD1 (6 bases). The CDR3 runs to 15 residues. V was pared by 2 bases and J by 1 base, with 12 bases between. CDR1 is SGHDT, CDR2 YYEEEE, per germline. The CDR3 loop is CASSFGQLKNTEAFF. DNA of the CDR3: TGTGCCAGCAGCTTCGGACAGCTAAAGAACACTGAAGCTTTCTTT.

This rearrangement joins TRBV6-5 to TRBJ1-1; no clear D. The V and J ends lost 6 bases and 4 bases respectively, with 12 bases between them. The CDR3 is 13 amino acids. Germline CDR1 reads MNHEY; CDR2 reads SVGAGI. CDR3 sequence (DNA): TGTGCCAGCAGCGGGGTTGTGGGCACTGAAGCTTTCTTT. Residues: CASSGVVGTEAFF.

A note on this clone: Other DNA sequences in the same sample also yield this CDR3. V is TRBV3-1 (or the pseudogene TRBV3-2) and J is TRBJ1-3; possibly TRBD1 for D (5 bases). The CDR3 is made up of 14 amino acids. Trimming stripped 1 base from V and 4 bases from J, with 8 bases between. Germline V lookup: CDR1 LGHDT, CDR2 YNNKEL (reference sequence). CDR3 sequence (DNA): TGTGCCAGCAGCCAAGCAGGGTCCGGAAACACCATATATTTT. Amino acids: CASSQAGSGNTIYF.

This chain links TRBV23-1 with TRBJ1-2, with D uncertain. TRBV23-1 is classed as an ORF, of uncertain function. V shed 1 base and J shed 5 bases, with 23 bases lying between them. CDR3 length: 18 residues. CDR3 region: CASSQYGSVAGKIYGYTF. The CDR3 DNA reads TGCGCCAGCAGTCAATATGGCAGCGTGGCCGGTAAAATTTATGGCTACACCTTC.

This clone came up many times. This sequence joins TRBV5-4 and TRBJ2-3; no clear D gene. This CDR3 spans 15 amino acids. V was pared by 0 bases and J by 0 bases, with 8 bases between. Germline lookup yields CDR1 SGHNT and CDR2 YYREEE (reference sequence). The CDR3 coding sequence is TGTGCCAGCAGCTTGGGAGGTGCTAGCACAGATACGCAGTATTTT. Encoded protein: CASSLGGASTDTQYF.

The J gene is TRBJ2-5, the V gene TRBV3-1 (or the pseudogene TRBV3-2), with TRBD2 matching over 8 bases. Trimming at V came to 4 bases and at J to 5 bases, leaving 18 bases not matched to a gene. In germline, CDR1 is LGHDT, CDR2 YNNKEL (reference sequence). CDR3 size: 18 residues. Here the CDR3 reads CASSPIRLARGLLETQYF. CDR3 DNA: TGTGCCAGCAGCCCTATACGACTAGCGCGAGGGTTATTGGAGACCCAGTACTTC.

CDR3 region: CASRPGQGRNTIYF. Here the CDR3 DNA reads TGCGCCAGCAGGCCGGGACAGGGAAGAAACACCATATATTTT. The chain joins TRBV5-1 to TRBJ1-3; TRBD1 agrees at 9 bases. The V segment lost 5 bases and the J segment 5 bases; nucleotides outside the gene matches: 5. The CDR3 is 14 amino acids. CDR1 SGHRS and CDR2 YFSETQ come from the germline V gene.

This rearrangement joins TRBV2 to TRBJ1-6, with unresolved D. With 6 bases removed from V and 7 bases from J, the gap between germline ends came to 19 bases. The CDR3 totals 16 residues. Germline V gives CDR1 SNHLY, CDR2 FYNNEI. This CDR3 is CASRPAPASGNSPLHF. DNA of the CDR3: TGTGCCAGCAGACCAGCTCCTGCTTCGGGGAATTCACCCCTCCACTTT.